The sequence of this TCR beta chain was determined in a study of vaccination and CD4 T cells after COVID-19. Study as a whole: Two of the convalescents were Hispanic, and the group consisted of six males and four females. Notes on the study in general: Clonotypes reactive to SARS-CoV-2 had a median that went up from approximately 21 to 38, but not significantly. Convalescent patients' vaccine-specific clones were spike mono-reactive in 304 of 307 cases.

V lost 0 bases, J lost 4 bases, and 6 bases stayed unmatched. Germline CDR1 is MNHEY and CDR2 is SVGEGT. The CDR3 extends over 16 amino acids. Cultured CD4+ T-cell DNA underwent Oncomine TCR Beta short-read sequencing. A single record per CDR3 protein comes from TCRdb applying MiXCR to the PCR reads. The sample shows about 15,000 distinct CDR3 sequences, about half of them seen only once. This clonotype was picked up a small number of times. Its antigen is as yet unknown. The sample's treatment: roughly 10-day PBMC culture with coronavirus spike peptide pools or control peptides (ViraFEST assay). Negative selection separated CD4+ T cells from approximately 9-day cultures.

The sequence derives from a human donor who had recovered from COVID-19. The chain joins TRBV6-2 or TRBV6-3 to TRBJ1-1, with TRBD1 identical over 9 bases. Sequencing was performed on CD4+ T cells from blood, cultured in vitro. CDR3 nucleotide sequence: TGTGCCAGCAGTTACTCGACTGGACAGGGGACCACTGAAGCTTTCTTT. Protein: CASSYSTGQGTTEAFF.